The T cell receptor beta chain under discussion was sequenced for a study of blood T cell repertoires in COVID-19. Study overall: PBMCs, B-cell-depleted T cells, or T cells were the source of the cDNA or gDNA that made up the material.

Assignment of participants to cohorts was predicated upon participant-reported clinical history. Some clones are missing from TCRdb's copy, which holds only in-frame ones; the method was immunoSEQ multiplex PCR. There are around 200,000 clones in the sample; roughly 87% occur only once, and around 2% lies in the top ten. CDR1 SGHVS and CDR2 FQNEAQ come from the germline V gene. Trimming at V came to 5 bases and at J to 0 bases, leaving 10 bases not matched to a gene. The CDR3 totals 17 residues. This receptor was taken from a woman between 40 and 55 years old with acute COVID-19. The sample comprised PBMCs or T cells enriched from blood (not recorded which). This chain connects TRBV7-8 to TRBJ1-5; 7 bases are shared with TRBD1. DNA for the CDR3: TGTGCCAGCAGCCAACTGGGACAGTACGATAGCAATCAGCCCCAGCATTTT. This translates into CASSQLGQYDSNQPQHF.